These 26 T cell receptor beta chains were sequenced from one sample in a study of CD4+ T cells in melanoma. Sequencing used immunoSEQ multiplex PCR; TCRdb keeps in-frame clones, though not all of them. The repertoire holds about 50,000 clones, with approximately 92% as singletons. Input material: peripheral blood. Every receptor here comes from a human donor with melanoma.

This chain joins TRBV9 and TRBJ2-1; D uncertain. The V and J ends lost 0 bases and 8 bases respectively, with 9 bases between them. Germline loops: CDR1 SGDLS, CDR2 YYNGEE. The CDR3 has 13 amino acids. The chain's CDR3 is CASSVASHYEQFF. CDR3 nucleotide sequence: TGTGCCAGCAGCGTAGCTTCCCACTATGAGCAGTTCTTC.

This clone was detected only a few times. V gene TRBV2 combines with J gene TRBJ2-1; TRBD2 aligns across 12 bases. The CDR3 runs 14 residues. Germline V gene lookup returns CDR1 SNHLY and CDR2 FYNNEI. With 10 bases clipped from V and 6 bases from J, the junction kept 7 bases outside the gene matches. The CDR3 nucleotides are TGTGCCACCTCTAGCGGGGGGGCCGGCAATGAGCAGTTCTTC. Its translation: CATSSGGAGNEQFF.

The chain joins TRBV18 to TRBJ2-1; 14 nucleotides line up with TRBD2. V was clipped by 4 bases and J by 3 bases; unmatched bases: 2. The CDR3 consists of 16 residues. CDR1 KGHSH and CDR2 LQKENI come from the germline V gene. The chain's CDR3 is CASSQGLAGDYNEQFF. The CDR3 DNA reads TGTGCCAGCTCACAGGGACTAGCGGGGGACTACAATGAGCAGTTCTTC.

The gene calls are TRBV7-8 and TRBJ2-1; D might be TRBD2 (6 bases). Germline lookup yields CDR1 SGHVS and CDR2 FQNEAQ. Trimming took off 3 bases at V and 13 bases at J, with 22 bases between the two ends. The CDR3 loop spans 15 amino acids. The CDR3 here is CASSFGSPGGGPQFF. The CDR3 coding sequence is TGTGCCAGCAGCTTCGGTAGTCCCGGGGGTGGACCACAGTTCTTC. The whole variable domain, remainder taken from reference TRBV7-8 and TRBJ2-1, is GAGVSQSPRYKVAKRGQDVALRCDPISGHVSLFWYQQALGQGPEFLTYFQNEAQLDKSGLPSDRFFAERPEGSVSTLKIQRTQQEDSAVYLCASSFGSPGGGPQFFGPGTRLTVL.

The V call is TRBV5-1, the J call TRBJ1-5, with TRBD1 matching 7 bases. CDR1 is SGHRS, CDR2 YFSETQ, per germline. The CDR3 sequence is 14 residues long. The trim removed 7 bases at V and 2 bases at J, leaving 6 bases unmatched. The CDR3: CASAQGTGNQPQHF. DNA for the CDR3: TGCGCCAGCGCCCAGGGGACAGGCAATCAGCCCCAGCATTTT.

The chain carries TRBV7-3 and TRBJ1-6, with unresolved D. The V end was cut by 2 bases, the J end by 10 bases, with 9 bases between. The CDR3 length is 13 residues. CDR1 is SGHTA, CDR2 FQGTGA, per germline. CDR3 coding DNA: TGTGCCAGCAGCTTATCCGGTAGCTCACCCCTCCACTTT. This encodes CASSLSGSSPLHF.

This chain links TRBV28 with TRBJ2-7; TRBD1 agrees at 7 bases. The CDR3 loop spans 14 amino acids. Germline V CDR1 and CDR2: MDHEN, SYDVKM. The junction had 4 bases not matched to a gene; V was cut back by 5 bases and J by 0 bases. CDR3 region: CASSPGTVSYEQYF. CDR3 sequence (DNA): TGTGCCAGCAGTCCCGGGACAGTCTCCTACGAGCAGTACTTC.

The J gene is TRBJ1-2, the V gene TRBV9; D gene uncertain. The V gene's germline CDR1 is SGDLS and CDR2 YYNGEE. V was trimmed by 0 bases and J by 1 base, leaving 4 bases between them. CDR3 length: 13 amino acids. Here the CDR3 reads CASSVVGNYGYTF. Here the CDR3 DNA reads TGTGCCAGCAGCGTAGTAGGTAACTATGGCTACACCTTC.

The CDR3 reads CASSQDRRLAGTGDTQYF. The CDR3 nucleotides are TGTGCCAGCAGCCAAGATCGGCGCCTAGCGGGGACCGGCGATACGCAGTATTTT. The genes are TRBV4-2 and TRBJ2-3, with 9 bases lining up with TRBD2. J lost 6 bases, V lost 0 bases, and 13 bases had no gene match. The CDR3 contains 18 residues. Germline V gives CDR1 LGHNA, CDR2 YNFKEQ.

This clone has a handful of counts. V usage is TRBV6-5 and J usage is TRBJ2-7; D is uncertain. The CDR3 runs to 14 residues. The V gene lost 5 bases and the J gene lost 1 base, with 12 bases spanning the gap. Per germline, CDR1 MNHEY and CDR2 SVGAGI. The CDR3 protein is CASSLSMESYEQYF. Here the CDR3 DNA reads TGTGCCAGCAGTCTGAGTATGGAGTCCTACGAGCAGTACTTC.

This clone showed up just once. CDR3 nucleotides: TGCGCCAGCAGTAGACAGGGCTACACCGGGGAGCTGTTTTTT. This codes for CASSRQGYTGELFF. V gene TRBV10-2 combines with J gene TRBJ2-2; 7 bases agree with TRBD1. Germline V gives CDR1 WSHSY, CDR2 SAAADI. Trimming removed 5 bases from V and 3 bases from J; junction bases left unmatched: 3. The CDR3 extends over 14 amino acids.

The rearrangement uses TRBV30 and TRBJ1-5; D is perhaps TRBD1 (6 bases). The CDR3 runs to 12 residues. The V end lost 4 bases, the J end lost 5 bases, and 9 bases lay between the germline ends. Germline CDR1 reads GTSNPN; CDR2 reads SVGIG (reference sequence). CDR3 protein: CAWNREYQPQHF. In nucleotides, the CDR3 is TGTGCCTGGAACAGGGAATATCAGCCCCAGCATTTT.

V usage is TRBV7-9 and J usage is TRBJ2-5; no clear D gene. In germline, CDR1 is SEHNR, CDR2 FQNEAQ (reference sequence). V was trimmed by 1 base and J by 1 base, leaving 7 bases between them. This CDR3 has 14 amino acids. The CDR3 loop is CASSLEGLQETQYF. Here the CDR3 DNA reads TGTGCCAGCAGCTTAGAGGGCCTCCAAGAGACCCAGTACTTC. The variable domain in full, with the rest retrieved from reference TRBV7-9 and TRBJ2-5, is DTGVSQNPRHKITKRGQNVTFRCDPISEHNRLYWYRQTLGQGPEFLTYFQNEAQLEKSRLLSDRFSAERPKGSFSTLEIQRTEQGDSAMYLCASSLEGLQETQYFGPGTRLLVL.

V and J are TRBV6-5 and TRBJ2-5, with 7 bases identical to TRBD2. V dropped 7 bases and J dropped 2; count of bases not matched to a gene: 4. The CDR3 length is 13 residues. Germline assignment: CDR1 MNHEY and CDR2 SVGAGI. The CDR3 protein is CASTRTRQETQYF. The CDR3 DNA reads as TGTGCCAGCACCCGGACTAGGCAAGAGACCCAGTACTTC.

The chain joins TRBV9 to TRBJ2-1; 7 bases are shared with TRBD2. Germline values: CDR1 SGDLS, CDR2 YYNGEE. V lost 3 bases, J lost 3 bases, and 9 bases stayed unmatched. The CDR3 totals 16 residues. The CDR3 here is CASSAGEGRLYNEQFF. DNA for the CDR3: TGTGCCAGCAGCGCCGGGGAGGGGCGTCTCTACAATGAGCAGTTCTTC.

This chain connects TRBV5-5 to TRBJ1-2; tentatively, D is TRBD1 (5 bases). V was shortened by 3 bases and J by 0 bases, with 12 bases between the two germline ends. The CDR3 has 15 amino acids. Germline values: CDR1 SGHKS, CDR2 YYEKEE (reference sequence). For the CDR3, the DNA is TGTGCCAGCAGCTCCATGGGGGTTACTAACTATGGCTACACCTTC. Translation gives CASSSMGVTNYGYTF. Full variable domain (outside the CDR3, taken from reference TRBV5-5 and TRBJ1-2): DAGVTQSPTHLIKTRGQQVTLRCSPISGHKSVSWYQQVLGQGPQFIFQYYEKEERGRGNFPDRFSARQFPNYSSELNVNALLLGDSALYLCASSSMGVTNYGYTFGSGTRLTVV.

This clone appeared once. The V call is TRBV6-5, the J call TRBJ1-5; unclear D gene. V dropped 2 bases and J dropped 3 bases, with 5 bases sitting between them. The CDR3 length is 13 residues. Per the germline V gene, CDR1 is MNHEY and CDR2 is SVGAGI. Here the CDR3 DNA reads TGTGCCAGCAGTTACAGTGACAATCAGCCCCAGCATTTT. Its protein product is CASSYSDNQPQHF.

The genes are TRBV7-8 and TRBJ1-1; the D is unclear. The CDR3 sequence is 14 residues long. V was shortened by 1 base and J by 1 base, with 7 bases between the two germline ends. Germline loops: CDR1 SGHVS, CDR2 FQNEAQ. CDR3 nucleotides: TGTGCCAGCAGCTTAGTTACGGGGAACACTGAAGCTTTCTTT. Amino acid sequence: CASSLVTGNTEAFF.

The V call is TRBV7-9, the J call TRBJ2-7; possibly TRBD2 for D (5 bases). Germline lookup yields CDR1 SEHNR and CDR2 FQNEAQ (reference sequence). Between the trimmed V and J ends, which lost 8 bases and 1 base, there was a span of 9 bases. This CDR3 spans 12 amino acids. The CDR3 loop reads CASATGSYEQYF. Written as DNA, the CDR3 is TGTGCCAGCGCGACGGGGTCCTACGAGCAGTACTTC.

In DNA, the CDR3 is TGTGCCAGCAGCGTAGGCCAGAATAGCAATCAGCCCCAGCATTTT. This codes for CASSVGQNSNQPQHF. This chain uses TRBV9 with TRBJ1-5; no clear D gene. The CDR3 totals 15 residues. Trimming left V 0 bases short and J 0 bases short, with 7 bases between. Per germline, CDR1 SGDLS and CDR2 YYNGEE.

The chain recombines TRBV9 with TRBJ2-1, with a possible D match to TRBD1 (5 bases). The CDR3 has 15 amino acids. Germline CDR1 is SGDLS and CDR2 is YYNGEE. Trimming removed 3 bases at V and 2 bases at J, with 12 bases between. CDR3 in DNA: TGTGCCAGCAGCGCACAGGCCAATGCCTACAATGAGCAGTTCTTC. Protein sequence: CASSAQANAYNEQFF.

The chain carries TRBV4-2 and TRBJ1-2; 8 nucleotides match TRBD1. CDR3 size: 15 residues. Germline values: CDR1 LGHNA, CDR2 YNFKEQ. J lost 4 bases, V lost 0 bases, and 4 bases had no gene match. The CDR3 reads CASSQEDRVSYGYTF. In DNA form, the CDR3 reads TGTGCCAGCAGCCAAGAGGACAGGGTTTCCTATGGCTACACCTTC.

Only one count was recorded for this clone. The gene calls are TRBV30 and TRBJ1-6; no reliable D call. The germline V and J ends were trimmed by 1 base and 7 bases, with 5 bases remaining between them. The CDR3 is made up of 12 amino acids. Germline V gene lookup returns CDR1 GTSNPN and CDR2 SVGIG (reference sequence). The CDR3 sequence: CAWSEPNSPLHF. The CDR3 coding sequence is TGTGCCTGGAGTGAACCGAATTCACCCCTCCACTTT.

This rearrangement joins TRBV6-5 to TRBJ2-7; possibly TRBD1 or TRBD2 for D (7 bases each). Trimming shortened V by 7 bases and J by 5 bases, and 15 bases separated the two germline ends. Germline-derived CDR1 and CDR2 are MNHEY and SVGAGI. CDR3 length: 13 amino acids. The CDR3 here is CASTSRGGNEQYF. The CDR3 bases are TGTGCCAGCACCTCCAGGGGGGGCAACGAGCAGTACTTC.

The genes are TRBV7-9 and TRBJ1-5; no reliable D call. This CDR3 region has 13 residues. V was clipped by 6 bases and J by 7 bases, with 13 bases between them. Germline V gene sequence: CDR1 SEHNR, CDR2 FQNEAQ (reference sequence). CDR3 bases: TGTGCCAGCAGTAGACTGTCCCAACAGCCCCAGCATTTT. Translation: CASSRLSQQPQHF.

The J gene is TRBJ2-3, the V gene TRBV27, with 12 bases matching TRBD2. The CDR3 is made up of 16 amino acids. Germline V gives CDR1 MNHEY, CDR2 SMNVEV (reference sequence). V was pared by 2 bases and J by 2 bases, with 2 bases of the junction left unmatched. CDR3 coding DNA: TGTGCCAGCAGTTTACTAGCGGGGGGGGTCACAGATACGCAGTATTTT. Amino acids: CASSLLAGGVTDTQYF.